This T cell receptor (beta chain) was sequenced in a study of identical twins. The CDR3 runs to 14 residues. The V end lost 8 bases, the J end lost 9 bases, and 22 bases lay between the germline ends. The germline V gene encodes CDR1 MNHEY and CDR2 SMNVEV (reference sequence). A universal primer site came from template switching; cDNA carried unique molecular identifiers. TCRdb ran MiXCR on the 5' RACE reads and lists one entry per CDR3 protein. The sample includes around 500,000 distinct CDR3 sequences, 13% to 15% of them seen just once. Another study also made use of these data, one on yellow fever vaccine responses in identical twins.

The rearrangement joins TRBV27 to TRBJ2-5; D may match TRBD1 or TRBD2 (5 bases each). Sequencing was carried out using CD4+ T cells sorted from blood. The sequence was collected from a woman between 18 and 29 years old in good health. Written as DNA, the CDR3 is TGTGCCAGCCGCCATCCCCGGGACCCACCACCCCAGTACTTC. This codes for CASRHPRDPPPQYF.